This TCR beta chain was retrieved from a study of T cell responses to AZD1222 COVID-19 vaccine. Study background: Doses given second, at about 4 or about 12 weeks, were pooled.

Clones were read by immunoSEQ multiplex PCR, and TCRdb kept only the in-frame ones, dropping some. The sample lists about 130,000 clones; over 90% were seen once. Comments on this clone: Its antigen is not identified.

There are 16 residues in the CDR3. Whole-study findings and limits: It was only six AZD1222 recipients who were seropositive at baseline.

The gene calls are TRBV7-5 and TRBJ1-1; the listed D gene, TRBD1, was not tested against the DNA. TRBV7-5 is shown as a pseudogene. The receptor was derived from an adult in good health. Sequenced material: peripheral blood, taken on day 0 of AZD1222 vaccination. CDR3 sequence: CARSLAIGQGDTEAFF. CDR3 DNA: TGTGCCAGAAGCTTAGCTATCGGACAGGGGGACACTGAAGCTTTCTTT.